One sample yielded the 30 T cell receptor delta chains listed below, sequenced in a study of Vδ1+ human thymocytes. Whole-study findings and limits: In the thymus, TRG and TRD repertoires looked highly polyclonal with Gaussian CDR3 lengths.

Sequences come from RNA converted to cDNA by reverse transcription. The CDR3 regions were amplified by multiplex PCR from V-gene primers to a constant-region primer. TCRdb reprocessed the multiplex PCR reads through CATT. The sample contains some 73,000 delta-chain clones, around 35% of which appear only once. These receptors have no known antigen. Sequencing was done on a sample of Vdelta1+ gamma-delta thymocytes from the thymus. Subset indicated: FACS-sorted CD3+ TCRalphabeta- TCRVdelta1+ TCRVdelta2- thymocytes. All receptors derive from a boy younger than two who had congenital heart surgery.

This clone was recorded a few times. The rearrangement uses TRDV1 and TRDJ1; 12 nucleotides line up with TRDD3. Germline CDR1 reads TSWWSYY; CDR2 reads QGS. This CDR3 has 21 amino acids. The J segment lost 0 bases and the V segment lost 5 bases, leaving 19 bases of the junction unmatched. CDR3 sequence: CALGPQGVLGDTPLYTDKLIF. DNA of the CDR3: TGTGCTCTTGGGCCTCAGGGTGTACTGGGGGATACCCCATTGTACACCGATAAACTCATCTTT.

This clone was detected only a few times. The rearrangement links TRDV1 to TRDJ2; weak D call: TRDD3 (5 bases). The CDR3 totals 15 residues. Germline CDR1 reads TSWWSYY; CDR2 reads QGS. Trimming stripped 2 bases from V and 8 bases from J, with 15 bases between. CDR3 loop: CALGEIGLRGAQLFF. The DNA of the CDR3 is TGTGCTCTTGGGGAAATAGGACTACGGGGGGCACAACTCTTCTTT.

V and J are TRDV1 and TRDJ1; maybe TRDD3 (9 bases). Germline-derived CDR1 and CDR2 are TSWWSYY and QGS. V shed 4 bases and J shed 4 bases, with 34 bases lying between them. The CDR3 loop spans 21 amino acids. The CDR3 nucleotides read TGTGCTCTTGGGGGAGGTCTTCCTACGTCTGGGGGATGTCATACTAACGATAAACTCATCTTT. This codes for CALGGGLPTSGGCHTNDKLIF.

The rearrangement joins TRDV1 to TRDJ1; D is possibly TRDD2 (5 bases). The CDR3 runs 17 residues. The V end was cut by 5 bases, the J end by 5 bases, with 24 bases between. The germline V gene encodes CDR1 TSWWSYY and CDR2 QGS. DNA of the CDR3: TGTGCTCTTGGGAACCTTTCTTCCACCGGGCCTGGTGATAAACTCATCTTT. Protein: CALGNLSSTGPGDKLIF.

This clone showed up just a few times. The same CDR3 arises from other DNA sequences in this sample as well. The rearrangement links TRDV1 to TRDJ1, with D possibly matching TRDD3 (5 bases). This CDR3 is built from 16 residues. CDR1 TSWWSYY and CDR2 QGS come from the germline V gene. V gave up 1 base and J gave up 2 bases, with 14 bases separating them. CDR3 DNA: TGTGCTCTTGGGGAACCTCCCGGGGGTTATACCGATAAACTCATCTTT. Its translation is CALGEPPGGYTDKLIF.

This clone was observed a few times. The chain couples TRDV1 to TRDJ1; 10 nucleotides match TRDD3. V lost 2 bases, J lost 8 bases, and 14 bases stayed unmatched. This CDR3 has 17 amino acids. Germline CDR1 is TSWWSYY and CDR2 is QGS. In DNA, the CDR3 is TGTGCTCTTGGGGAAGGGGCACCACCACTGGGGGATTTCAAACTCATCTTT. This codes for CALGEGAPPLGDFKLIF.

The table lists this clone with a few counts. The chain recombines TRDV1 with TRDJ1, with 7 bases lining up with TRDD3. The V and J ends lost 1 base and 4 bases, in that order; junction bases with no gene match: 15. The CDR3 covers 18 residues. The germline CDR1 and CDR2 sequences are TSWWSYY and QGS. CDR3 in DNA: TGTGCTCTTGGGGAACGCACTTCTGGGGGGGCTGGGATCGATAAACTCATCTTT. Translated: CALGERTSGGAGIDKLIF.

V usage is TRDV1 and J usage is TRDJ1; 7 nucleotides align to TRDD3. Germline values: CDR1 TSWWSYY, CDR2 QGS. CDR3 length equals 17 residues. The V and J ends lost 8 bases and 0 bases, in that order; junction bases with no gene match: 15. CDR3 region: CALRFGGGQLYTDKLIF. The CDR3, as DNA: TGTGCTCTTCGTTTCGGTGGGGGACAGCTGTACACCGATAAACTCATCTTT.

This clone was counted between two and nine times. V is TRDV1 and J is TRDJ1; the match to TRDD3 covers 11 bases. This CDR3 comprises 18 residues. The trim removed 4 bases at V and 5 bases at J, leaving 15 bases unmatched. The germline V gene has CDR1 TSWWSYY and CDR2 QGS. The CDR3 sequence is CALGAPFTRTGGYDKLIF. The CDR3 DNA reads TGTGCTCTTGGGGCCCCCTTCACTCGTACTGGGGGATATGATAAACTCATCTTT.

This clone showed up just a few times. One junction end disagrees with the germline gene, perhaps due to a read error. Other DNA sequences in the sample encode the same CDR3. This rearrangement joins TRDV2 to TRDJ1, with no clear D. CDR1 is GEAIGNYY, CDR2 EKD, per germline. The CDR3 is made up of 17 amino acids. CDR3 sequence reads: CACDTGWLQNLYDKLIF. CDR3 in DNA: TGTGCCTGTGACACCGGTTGGCTCCAGAACCTTTACGATAAGCTCATCTTT.

As for this clone: At one end the junction does not follow the germline gene, possibly because of a read error. Other DNA sequences in this sample translate to the same CDR3. The chain is built from TRDV2 and TRDJ1; 13 nucleotides align to TRDD3. Germline lookup yields CDR1 GEAIGNYY and CDR2 EKD. The CDR3 sequence is 15 residues long. The CDR3 loop is CACDTVLGDTDELIF. In DNA form, the CDR3 reads TGTGCCTGCGACACGGTACTGGGGGATACGGATGAACTCATCTTT.

The gene calls are TRDV1 and TRDJ1, with a weak D call TRDD3 (5 bases). The germline gives CDR1 TSWWSYY, CDR2 QGS. The V end lost 5 bases, the J end lost 5 bases, and 27 bases lay between the germline ends. CDR3 size: 18 residues. The CDR3 nucleotides read TGTGCTCTTGGGAACGCGGGGCTTGGCGTATGGGGCCTTGATAAACTCATCTTT. Translating it yields CALGNAGLGVWGLDKLIF.

The chain combines TRDV1 with TRDJ1; 11 bases fit TRDD3. The V and J ends lost 2 bases and 0 bases, in that order; junction bases with no gene match: 23. This CDR3 has 23 amino acids. Germline V gives CDR1 TSWWSYY, CDR2 QGS. The CDR3 is CALGELSPSNWGIFRDDTDKLIF. CDR3 bases: TGTGCTCTTGGGGAATTGTCTCCGTCGAACTGGGGGATATTTAGGGATGACACCGATAAACTCATCTTT.

This clone was seen only a few times. The rearrangement uses TRDV1 and TRDJ1; D call uncertain. The CDR3 runs 15 residues. The germline CDR1 and CDR2 sequences are TSWWSYY and QGS. V was shortened by 0 bases and J by 3 bases, with 11 bases between the two germline ends. CDR3 amino acids: CALGELRPGPDKLIF. CDR3 bases: TGTGCTCTTGGGGAACTGAGGCCGGGGCCCGATAAACTCATCTTT.

This clone occurred a few times. The V and J genes are TRDV1 and TRDJ1; D is possibly TRDD3 (5 bases). Germline V lookup: CDR1 TSWWSYY, CDR2 QGS. The V end was cut by 5 bases, the J end by 0 bases, with 22 bases between. The CDR3 is 18 amino acids. CDR3 protein: CALGNGNRGQLYTDKLIF. In nucleotides, the CDR3 is TGTGCTCTTGGGAACGGGAACCGGGGACAATTGTACACCGATAAACTCATCTTT.

The V gene is TRDV1, the J gene TRDJ1, with 9 bases identical to TRDD3. The CDR3 contains 18 residues. CDR1 is TSWWSYY, CDR2 QGS, per germline. V trimming: 0 bases; J trimming: 7 bases; junction bases outside the gene matches: 15. Here the CDR3 reads CALGELAFPYWGKLKLIF. The DNA for the CDR3 is TGTGCTCTTGGGGAACTCGCCTTCCCGTACTGGGGGAAGCTTAAACTCATCTTT.

The rearrangement uses TRDV2 and TRDJ3; 12 positions agree with TRDD3. Germline-derived CDR1 and CDR2 are GEAIGNYY and EKD. This CDR3 has 21 residues. With V trimmed by 3 bases and J by 2 bases, 13 bases remained unmatched. The CDR3 here is CACDPATGGYLRPWDTRQMFF. The CDR3 bases are TGTGCCTGTGACCCGGCTACTGGGGGATACCTCAGACCCTGGGACACCCGACAGATGTTTTTC.

The gene calls are TRDV1 and TRDJ1; 12 positions match TRDD3. The CDR3 runs 15 residues. Germline-derived CDR1 and CDR2 are TSWWSYY and QGS. Unmatched junction bases numbered 9, after V lost 3 bases and J lost 10 bases. CDR3 residues: CALGDHTGGYRGLIF. DNA of the CDR3: TGTGCTCTTGGGGATCACACTGGGGGATACAGAGGACTCATCTTT.

This clone turned up a few times. V usage is TRDV1 and J usage is TRDJ1; 8 positions match TRDD3. The CDR3 runs to 21 residues. CDR1 is TSWWSYY and CDR2 is QGS in the germline V gene. Trimming at V came to 4 bases and at J to 2 bases, leaving 24 bases not matched to a gene. The CDR3 is CALGVESKSYVMGDFTDKLIF. The CDR3, as DNA: TGTGCTCTTGGGGTCGAATCAAAGTCCTACGTGATGGGGGATTTTACCGATAAACTCATCTTT.

The genes are TRDV1 and TRDJ1; 12 positions agree with TRDD3. V lost 4 bases, J lost 3 bases, and 3 bases stayed unmatched. CDR1 is TSWWSYY and CDR2 is QGS in the germline V gene. The CDR3 runs 15 residues. The CDR3 sequence: CALGAAGGYADKLIF. The CDR3 region has the DNA TGTGCTCTTGGGGCAGCTGGGGGATACGCCGATAAACTCATCTTT.

As regards this clone: Relative to the germline gene, one junction end is altered; a read error may explain this. V gene TRDV1 combines with J gene TRDJ1; 7 bases are a match to TRDD3. CDR1 TSWWSYY and CDR2 QGS come from the germline V gene. CDR3 size: 17 residues. The CDR3 bases are TGTGCTCGTGGGGGAAGGCCGTGGGGGACCAACACCGATAAACTCATCTTT. Its translation: CARGGRPWGTNTDKLIF.

This rearrangement joins TRDV1 to TRDJ1, with 11 positions matching TRDD3. The V and J ends lost 1 base and 2 bases, in that order; junction bases with no gene match: 36. The CDR3 extends over 27 amino acids. CDR1 and CDR2 from the germline V gene are TSWWSYY and QGS. The CDR3: CALGEPAFTHYTGGYRSVALGTDKLIF. CDR3 DNA sequence: TGTGCTCTTGGGGAACCTGCCTTTACTCATTATACTGGGGGATATAGGAGTGTCGCTTTGGGGACCGATAAACTCATCTTT.

This rearrangement joins TRDV1 to TRDJ1; possible D gene TRDD2, 8 bases. V shed 4 bases and J shed 6 bases, with 27 bases lying between them. Germline V gene sequence: CDR1 TSWWSYY, CDR2 QGS. CDR3 length equals 18 residues. The CDR3 region is CALGAGFLRKDTVNKLIF. The CDR3 region has the DNA TGTGCTCTTGGGGCGGGCTTCCTACGTAAGGATACGGTAAATAAACTCATCTTT.

This clone was recorded a few times. This sequence joins TRDV1 and TRDJ1, with D perhaps assigned TRDD2 or TRDD3 (7 bases each). Germline V gives CDR1 TSWWSYY, CDR2 QGS. The V gene lost 1 base and the J gene lost 7 bases, with 31 bases spanning the gap. The CDR3 has 20 residues. The CDR3 region is CALGERLPQYWGKEQVKLIF. The CDR3 nucleotides are TGTGCTCTTGGGGAACGCCTTCCTCAATACTGGGGAAAAGAACAAGTTAAACTCATCTTT.

This clone was seen only once. The V call is TRDV1, the J call TRDJ1, with 10 bases lining up with TRDD3. Germline V lookup: CDR1 TSWWSYY, CDR2 QGS. J was trimmed by 7 bases and V by 2 bases; bases with no gene match: 19. The CDR3 sequence is 19 residues long. CDR3 DNA sequence: TGTGCTCTTGGGGAAGAAAAGAGTGCCGGGGGGGATACGACCCTTAAACTCATCTTT. Translated: CALGEEKSAGGDTTLKLIF.

This clone has just a few counts. The chain carries TRDV2 and TRDJ1; D unresolved. Germline V CDR1 and CDR2: GEAIGNYY, EKD. The CDR3 loop spans 12 amino acids. This chain's CDR3 is CAGTLYTDKLIF. CDR3 coding DNA: TGTGCGGGTACCCTGTACACCGATAAACTCATCTTT.

The chain is built from TRDV1 and TRDJ1, with TRDD3 matching 9 bases. Germline V CDR1 and CDR2: TSWWSYY, QGS. The CDR3 covers 22 residues. The V segment lost 1 base and the J segment 0 bases; nucleotides outside the gene matches: 21. The CDR3 spells CALGEPFPPSRYWGRYTDKLIF. The DNA for the CDR3 is TGTGCTCTTGGGGAACCTTTTCCCCCTTCCCGCTACTGGGGGAGGTACACCGATAAACTCATCTTT.

The genes are TRDV1 and TRDJ1, with 13 bases lining up with TRDD3. Germline CDR1 is TSWWSYY and CDR2 is QGS. The CDR3 is 24 residues long. Trimming removed 0 bases from V and 0 bases from J; junction bases left unmatched: 22. CDR3 nucleotide sequence: TGTGCTCTTGGGGAACTTCCGGAAGCCTTCCTACTCGTACTGGGGGATACGCACACCGATAAACTCATCTTT. It translates to CALGELPEAFLLVLGDTHTDKLIF.

The rearrangement joins TRDV1 to TRDJ1, with a possible D match to TRDD3 (8 bases). Germline assignment: CDR1 TSWWSYY and CDR2 QGS. Between the trimmed V and J ends, which lost 4 bases and 0 bases, there was a span of 30 bases. The CDR3 is made up of 21 amino acids. This CDR3 is CALGGVSYSVLGAPYTDKLIF. The CDR3 DNA reads TGTGCTCTTGGGGGCGTTTCCTACTCCGTACTGGGGGCCCCGTACACCGATAAACTCATCTTT.

The chain links TRDV1 to TRDJ1; 12 bases line up with TRDD3. V lost 2 bases and J lost 5; bases outside the gene matches: 15. The CDR3 runs to 19 residues. Germline values: CDR1 TSWWSYY, CDR2 QGS. The CDR3 spells CALGESVPLGDTGLDKLIF. CDR3 sequence (DNA): TGTGCTCTTGGGGAATCAGTCCCCCTGGGGGATACGGGGTTAGATAAACTCATCTTT.